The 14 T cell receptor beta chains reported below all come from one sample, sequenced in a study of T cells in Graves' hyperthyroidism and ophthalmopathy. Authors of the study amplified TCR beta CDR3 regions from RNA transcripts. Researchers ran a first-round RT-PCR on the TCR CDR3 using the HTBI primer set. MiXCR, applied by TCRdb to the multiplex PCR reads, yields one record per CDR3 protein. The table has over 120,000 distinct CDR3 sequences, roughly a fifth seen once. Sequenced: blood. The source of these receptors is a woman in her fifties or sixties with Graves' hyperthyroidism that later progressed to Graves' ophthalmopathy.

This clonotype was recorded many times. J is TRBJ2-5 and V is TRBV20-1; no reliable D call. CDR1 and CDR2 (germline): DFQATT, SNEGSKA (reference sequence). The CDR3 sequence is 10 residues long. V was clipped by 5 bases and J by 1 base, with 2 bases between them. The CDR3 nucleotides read TGCAGTGCTGGCCAAGAGACCCAGTACTTC. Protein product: CSAGQETQYF.

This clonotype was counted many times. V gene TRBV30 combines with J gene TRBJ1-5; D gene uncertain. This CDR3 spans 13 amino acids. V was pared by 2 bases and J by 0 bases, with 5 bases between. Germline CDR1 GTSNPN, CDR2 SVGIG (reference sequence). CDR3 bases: TGTGCCTGGAGTTTGAGTAGCAATCAGCCCCAGCATTTT. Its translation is CAWSLSSNQPQHF.

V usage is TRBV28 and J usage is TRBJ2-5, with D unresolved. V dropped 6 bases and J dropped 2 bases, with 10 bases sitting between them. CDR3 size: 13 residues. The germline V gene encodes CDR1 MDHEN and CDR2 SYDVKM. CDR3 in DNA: TGTGCCAGCAGCTTCGGCATTCAAGAGACCCAGTACTTC. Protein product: CASSFGIQETQYF.

Here the CDR3 reads CASSLRTGRNTEAFF. The DNA of the CDR3 is TGTGCCAGCAGTTTAAGAACAGGGCGGAACACTGAAGCTTTCTTT. This rearrangement joins TRBV12-3 or TRBV12-4 to TRBJ1-1, with D tentatively TRBD1 (6 bases). This CDR3 contains 15 residues. V lost 2 bases, J lost 1 base, and 11 bases lay in between.

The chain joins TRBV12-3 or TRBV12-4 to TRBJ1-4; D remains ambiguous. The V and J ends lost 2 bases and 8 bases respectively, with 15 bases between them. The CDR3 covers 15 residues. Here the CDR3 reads CASSLNSVKGEKLFF. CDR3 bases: TGTGCCAGCAGTTTAAACTCAGTGAAGGGCGAAAAACTGTTTTTT.

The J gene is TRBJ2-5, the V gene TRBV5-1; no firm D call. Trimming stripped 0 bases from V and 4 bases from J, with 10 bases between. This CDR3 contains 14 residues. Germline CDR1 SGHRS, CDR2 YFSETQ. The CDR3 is CASSLVPYGETQYF. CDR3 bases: TGCGCCAGCAGCTTGGTGCCCTATGGAGAGACCCAGTACTTC.

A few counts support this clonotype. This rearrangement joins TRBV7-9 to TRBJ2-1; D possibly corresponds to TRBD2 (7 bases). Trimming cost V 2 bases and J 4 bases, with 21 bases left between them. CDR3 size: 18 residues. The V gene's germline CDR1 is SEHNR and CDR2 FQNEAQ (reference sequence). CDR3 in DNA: TGTGCCAGCAGCTTACGCGGGAGAGGGGGTCCAGAGTACAATGAGCAGTTCTTC. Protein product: CASSLRGRGGPEYNEQFF.

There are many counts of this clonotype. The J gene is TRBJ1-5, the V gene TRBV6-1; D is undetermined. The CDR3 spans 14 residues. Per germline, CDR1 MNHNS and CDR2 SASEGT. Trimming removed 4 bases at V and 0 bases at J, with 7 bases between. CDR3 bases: TGTGCCAGCAGTGGCGACCTTAGCAATCAGCCCCAGCATTTT. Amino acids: CASSGDLSNQPQHF.

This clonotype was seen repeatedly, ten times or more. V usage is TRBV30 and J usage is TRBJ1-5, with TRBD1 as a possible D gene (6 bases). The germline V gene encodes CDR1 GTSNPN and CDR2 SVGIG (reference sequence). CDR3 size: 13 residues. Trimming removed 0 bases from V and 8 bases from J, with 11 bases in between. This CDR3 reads CAWSVGRGKPQHF. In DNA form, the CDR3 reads TGTGCCTGGAGTGTGGGCAGGGGTAAGCCCCAGCATTTT.

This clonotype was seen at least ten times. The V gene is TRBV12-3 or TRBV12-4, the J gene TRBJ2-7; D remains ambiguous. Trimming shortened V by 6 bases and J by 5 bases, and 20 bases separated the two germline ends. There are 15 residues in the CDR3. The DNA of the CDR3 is TGTGCCAGCAGCCCCCGTAGGCTTCGGGCAGACGAGCAGTACTTC. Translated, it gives CASSPRRLRADEQYF.

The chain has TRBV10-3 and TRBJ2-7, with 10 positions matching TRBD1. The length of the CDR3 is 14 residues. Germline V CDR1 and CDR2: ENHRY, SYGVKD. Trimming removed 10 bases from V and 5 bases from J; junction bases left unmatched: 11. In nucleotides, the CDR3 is TGTGCCACCCAGACAGGGGGCGCCGTACACGAGCAGTACTTC. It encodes CATQTGGAVHEQYF.

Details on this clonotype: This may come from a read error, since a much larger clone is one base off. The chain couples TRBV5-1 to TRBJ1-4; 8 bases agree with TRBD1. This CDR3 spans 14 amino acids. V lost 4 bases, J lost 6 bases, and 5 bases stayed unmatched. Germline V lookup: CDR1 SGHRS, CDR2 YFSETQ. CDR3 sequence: CASSPNRGDEKLFF. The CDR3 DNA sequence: TGCGCCAGCAGCCCGAACAGGGGGGATGAAAAACTGTTTTTT.

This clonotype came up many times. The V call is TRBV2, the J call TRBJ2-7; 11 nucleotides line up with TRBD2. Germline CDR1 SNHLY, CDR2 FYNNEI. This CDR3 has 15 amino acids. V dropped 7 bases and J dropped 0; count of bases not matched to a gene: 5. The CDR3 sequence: CASTRLAGLSYEQYF. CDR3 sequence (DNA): TGTGCCAGCACCAGACTAGCGGGGCTCTCCTACGAGCAGTACTTC.

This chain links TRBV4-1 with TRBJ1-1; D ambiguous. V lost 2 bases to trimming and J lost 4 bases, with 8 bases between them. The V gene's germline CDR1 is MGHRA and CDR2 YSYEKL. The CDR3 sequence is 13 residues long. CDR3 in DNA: TGCGCCAGCAGCCAATTAAGGGCCACTGAAGCTTTCTTT. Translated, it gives CASSQLRATEAFF.